These 2 T cell receptor beta chains share one sample of origin, sequenced in a study of identical twins (dated by TCRdb to 2016 to 2017). Libraries came from 5' RACE. Sequenced using an Illumina HiSeq 2000. Using fastp trimming at Q25 and MiXCR clonotype assembly, TCRdb reanalyzed the public sequencing data and kept in-frame beta chains. Rows merge per CDR3 protein into single entries with the most common DNA and genes. Across this sample there are about 240,000 distinct CDR3 sequences, with about an eighth seen only once. More than 3.5% of the sample is in the top ten clones. The sample was also reused in another study, on yellow fever vaccine responses in identical twins.

Sequencing was performed on memory (CD45RO+) T cells sorted from blood. In the paper's terms, the cell subset or site label means: CD45RO+ enriched T cells. These receptors originate from a woman aged 18 to 35 in good health.

This clonotype was counted only a few times. The V gene is TRBV7-9, the J gene TRBJ2-3; possible D gene TRBD2, 6 bases. V was pared by 5 bases and J by 4 bases, with 16 bases between. The CDR3 covers 15 residues. From germline, CDR1 is SEHNR and CDR2 FQNEAQ (reference sequence). CDR3 region: CASSQEGQGPDTQYF. As DNA, the CDR3 is TGTGCCAGCAGCCAGGAGGGGCAGGGCCCAGATACGCAGTATTTT.

The chain carries TRBV7-2 and TRBJ2-3; possible D gene TRBD1, 5 bases. Trimming stripped 5 bases from V and 2 bases from J, with 17 bases between. CDR1 SGHTA and CDR2 FQGNSA come from the germline V gene. This CDR3 is 16 amino acids long. This CDR3 is CASSVILQQDTDTQYF. In DNA, the CDR3 is TGTGCCAGCAGCGTCATACTACAACAGGACACAGATACGCAGTATTTT.